The 15 T cell receptor beta chains in this list originate from one sample, sequenced in a study of vaccination effects on CD4 cells after COVID-19. Isolating CD4+ T cells followed approximately 10 days of culture. SARS-CoV-2 infection was confirmed by PCR in the person between March and December 2020. As their vaccination, participants received two doses of either BNT162b2 or mRNA-1273. Sequencing was performed with immunoSEQ multiplex PCR; in TCRdb, only in-frame clones are kept and a portion is missing. The table includes approximately 40,000 clones, 76% detected once. The antigens for these receptors are not known. The specimen comprised CD4+ T cells from PBMCs cultured without peptide, sampled after COVID-19 vaccination. The origin of the receptors is a human donor who had a prior SARS-CoV-2 infection.

The gene calls are TRBV11-2 and TRBJ1-1, with D possibly being TRBD1 (6 bases). This CDR3 region has 18 residues. Trimming shortened V by 1 base and J by 4 bases, and 22 bases separated the two germline ends. CDR1 SGHAT and CDR2 FQNNGV come from the germline V gene. Here the CDR3 DNA reads TGTGCCAGCAGCTTAGTTCGGGGCCCAGGGGCAGGTGGCACTGAAGCTTTCTTT. As protein: CASSLVRGPGAGGTEAFF. The whole variable domain, filled in from reference TRBV11-2 and TRBJ1-1, reads EAGVAQSPRYKIIEKRQSVAFWCNPISGHATLYWYQQILGQGPKLLIQFQNNGVVDDSQLPKDRFSAERLKGVDSTLKIQPAKLEDSAVYLCASSLVRGPGAGGTEAFFGQGTRLTVV.

V is TRBV6-5 and J is TRBJ2-5, with 7 bases matching TRBD2. CDR3 length: 15 residues. CDR1 and CDR2 (germline): MNHEY, SVGAGI. V lost 6 bases, J lost 7 bases, and 14 bases stayed unmatched. CDR3 amino acids: CASSPPGTTLGTQYF. The CDR3 DNA follows: TGTGCCAGCAGCCCCCCTGGGACTACTCTTGGGACCCAGTACTTC.

This chain connects TRBV19 to TRBJ1-5; no reliable D call. The V end was cut by 8 bases, the J end by 3 bases, with 14 bases between. The V gene's germline CDR1 is LNHDA and CDR2 SQIVND (reference sequence). This CDR3 has 14 amino acids. The CDR3 loop is CASSGTDNNQPQHF. The CDR3 DNA is TGTGCCAGTTCTGGTACAGACAACAATCAGCCCCAGCATTTT.

The rearrangement uses TRBV6-2 or TRBV6-3 and TRBJ1-6; no firm D call. V was pared by 6 bases and J by 8 bases, with 11 bases between. The germline gives CDR1 MNHEY, CDR2 SVGEGT. This CDR3 has 13 amino acids. This CDR3 is CASSRWGDSPLHF. The CDR3 DNA follows: TGTGCCAGCAGCCGATGGGGTGATTCACCCCTCCACTTT.

The chain's CDR3 is CASSHRGPNQPQHF. For the CDR3, the DNA is TGCGCCAGCAGCCATCGGGGACCTAATCAGCCCCAGCATTTT. V and J are TRBV4-3 and TRBJ1-5; TRBD1 might be the D (5 bases). CDR3 length: 14 amino acids. V shed 3 bases and J shed 4 bases, with 10 bases lying between them. Per the germline V gene, CDR1 is LGHNA and CDR2 is YSLEER.

The rearrangement links TRBV5-1 to TRBJ2-5; D gene ambiguous. CDR1 is SGHRS and CDR2 is YFSETQ in the germline V gene. The V gene lost 4 bases and the J gene lost 5 bases, with 12 bases spanning the gap. This CDR3 comprises 13 residues. The chain's CDR3 is CASSLGLGETQYF. CDR3 nucleotide sequence: TGCGCCAGCAGCCTAGGGTTAGGGGAGACCCAGTACTTC.

This chain uses TRBV7-2 with TRBJ2-1; D gene ambiguous. Germline CDR1 SGHTA, CDR2 FQGNSA. The CDR3 contains 17 residues. Trimming removed 5 bases at V and 9 bases at J, with 26 bases between. The CDR3 DNA follows: TGTGCCAGCAGCCCTACGCCCTCAAGACGGGCCAACGGTGAGCAGTTCTTC. As protein: CASSPTPSRRANGEQFF.

This chain connects TRBV5-8 to TRBJ2-3; D assignment may be TRBD1 or TRBD2 (5 bases each). The CDR3 contains 15 residues. CDR1 is SGHTS and CDR2 is YDEGEE in the germline V gene. With 3 bases removed from V and 3 bases from J, the gap between germline ends came to 14 bases. The CDR3 reads CASSSGAGPTDTQYF. DNA of the CDR3: TGTGCCAGCAGCTCCGGGGCAGGGCCGACAGATACGCAGTATTTT.

The V call is TRBV19, the J call TRBJ1-1; no definite D call. Germline CDR1 is LNHDA and CDR2 is SQIVND (reference sequence). This CDR3 has 14 residues. V was clipped by 5 bases and J by 1 base, with 11 bases between them. The CDR3 is CASSEGWGNTEAFF. The DNA for the CDR3 is TGTGCCAGTAGTGAAGGGTGGGGGAACACTGAAGCTTTCTTT.

The chain combines TRBV10-3 with TRBJ2-7; 11 nucleotides agree with TRBD2. The CDR3 consists of 13 residues. The V segment lost 5 bases and the J segment 10 bases; nucleotides outside the gene matches: 7. Germline CDR1 and CDR2: ENHRY and SYGVKD. The CDR3 DNA is TGTGCCATCAGTAGGACTAGCGGGCAGGAACAGTACTTC. Translating it yields CAISRTSGQEQYF.

The gene calls are TRBV6-5 and TRBJ1-4; TRBD1 matches at 8 bases. Germline CDR1 is MNHEY and CDR2 is SVGAGI. V lost 7 bases and J lost 3; bases outside the gene matches: 4. There are 14 residues in the CDR3. The CDR3 here is CASNDRGPNEKLFF. The CDR3 bases are TGTGCCAGCAACGACAGGGGCCCTAATGAAAAACTGTTTTTT.

The rearrangement uses TRBV5-5 and TRBJ2-7, with D hard to call. CDR3 size: 13 residues. Germline loops: CDR1 SGHKS, CDR2 YYEKEE (reference sequence). V shed 4 bases and J shed 11 bases, with 19 bases lying between them. The CDR3 is CASSLFWSSWEYF. CDR3 nucleotide sequence: TGTGCCAGCAGCCTCTTCTGGTCTAGTTGGGAGTACTTC.

The V and J genes are TRBV7-2 and TRBJ1-1; D unresolved. CDR1 is SGHTA and CDR2 is FQGNSA in the germline V gene. This CDR3 is built from 13 residues. Trimming took off 1 base at V and 10 bases at J, with 13 bases between the two ends. The CDR3 DNA sequence: TGTGCCAGCAGCTTAGATGGCCAATTGGTAGCTTTCTTT. As protein: CASSLDGQLVAFF.

V gene TRBV24-1 combines with J gene TRBJ2-7, with 10 bases identical to TRBD2. The length of the CDR3 is 16 residues. Germline CDR1 reads KGHDR; CDR2 reads SFDVKD. J lost 6 bases, V lost 3 bases, and 10 bases had no gene match. The CDR3 sequence is CATSDPASGSPSEQYF. CDR3 nucleotide sequence: TGTGCCACCAGTGATCCCGCTAGCGGGAGCCCTTCCGAGCAGTACTTC.

This chain joins TRBV25-1 and TRBJ1-1; D unresolved. V gave up 1 base and J gave up 1 base, with 7 bases separating them. This CDR3 has 14 amino acids. Germline V gene data show CDR1 as MGHDK and CDR2 as SYGVNS. The CDR3 sequence: CASSESWENTEAFF. The CDR3 nucleotides are TGTGCCAGCAGTGAATCTTGGGAGAACACTGAAGCTTTCTTT.